The TCR beta chain under discussion was sequenced for a study of cytomegalovirus exposure and HLA in healthy donors (TCRdb year 2017). Notes on the research overall: An earlier analysis of roughly 610 of the donors reported approximately 260 Gb of sequence data and about 120 million unique TCR beta sequences obtained from around 170 million T cells. An early release that covered several hundred HLA-typed donors contained approximately 320 gigabases of sequencing data and 70 million to 100 million unique TCR sequences. Of the roughly 430 genotyped donors, 65% to 90% fell in the genetic ancestry cluster associated with self-reported Caucasian donors. The study was designed to test whether signatures of past pathogen exposure could be identified by cataloging public T cell receptors. The T cell repertoires of 670 or so subjects were profiled by immunosequencing and related to cytomegalovirus serostatus. Along with the approximately 650-subject first cohort, a separate validation cohort of around 120 different subjects was used. High-throughput TCR immunosequencing, statistical association of individual TCRs with disease status, and machine learning were combined to predict cytomegalovirus infection status. In a later analysis, previously published TCR beta repertoires from several hundred donors were re-analyzed and high-resolution HLA genotyping was added so that TCR occurrence patterns could be studied. Rather than using new phenotypic data, the later analysis identified candidate immune exposures from TCR beta sequences and from how often those sequences occurred across donors. An earlier analysis of about 620 of the donors applied high-throughput TCR beta sequencing to assess whether each TCR beta V gene segment acted as functional or pseudogenic. Alongside the repertoire data, information on donor age, sex, ethnicity and CMV serostatus was compiled. A later genetic analysis used genome-wide SNP genotypes for about three fifths of the 666 donors, treating that subset as a discovery cohort. Every repertoire in the discovery cohort had been generated on one and the same sequencing platform. Class I and class II HLA loci were covered by the typing at four-digit resolution. Typing coverage varied by locus: about 629-630 donors for A, B, C, DRB1 and DQB1; about 520 for DQA1; nearly 610 for DPA1; approximately 450 for DPB1. About 5 DR-DQ haplotypes were handled as single units for association and clustering, since linkage in the cohort was strong. Across around 400 genotyped donors of the cohort, an average of roughly 230,000 unique TCR beta nucleotide sequences per donor were sequenced, and 15% to 20% of those sequences were non-productive. Overall study outcomes, separate from this receptor: V-gene and J-gene trimming of TCR beta chains was associated with a missense DCLRE1C variant in a later genetic analysis, and the association was replicated in an independent cohort. The classifier was reported to diagnose cytomegalovirus status with high specificity and sensitivity in both the original and validation cohorts. A further reported finding was that TCR beta sequences accurately predicted the HLA-A and HLA-B alleles for most subjects in the first cohort. A group of highly shared sequence variants was considered likely to be a technical artifact of the sequencing pipeline. Linkage disequilibrium might explain the correlated functional status among segregating V segments, but an unknown experimental factor could not be excluded. In a later genetic analysis, fewer N-insertions in productive TCRs were reported among donors in an Asian-associated ancestry cluster than the roughly 700-donor mean. Most TCR sequences were observed very rarely across donors, whereas some public TCRs were present in many individuals. The earlier analysis of almost 600 of the donors excluded roughly 17 rarely observed V segments, including chromosome 9 orphons, because counts were too low. When HLA alleles, especially DR and DQ, strongly co-occurred, attributing TCR associations to individual alleles was difficult. In a later analysis, TCR association rates were found to vary across HLA loci, with the most associated TCRs seen for DRB1 alleles and the fewest for HLA-C alleles. The study gave a list of about 170 TCR beta chains associated with cytomegalovirus. This cohort had only TCR beta chains sequenced, and the lack of alpha or paired-chain data limited which features could be detected. A later analysis reported that several top co-occurrence clusters appeared linked to parvovirus B19, influenza, CMV and Epstein-Barr virus. A later analysis found that most CMV-associated TCR beta chains appeared HLA-restricted, with HLA associations seemingly driven largely by CMV exposure. A later analysis found that HLA-associated TCR beta chains were more clonally expanded and had lower generation probabilities than equally common non-associated chains. The authors suggested that the approach could potentially be generalized to other disease states and immunological phenotypes. Roughly uniform sequencing depth across donors was assumed in presence/absence analyses, although this assumption may not hold. In vitro tests confirmed that a few of the cytomegalovirus-associated TCR beta chains recognize cytomegalovirus antigens. Because HLA typing was unavailable for some donors at each locus, only the typed subset was used in association tests. At a false discovery rate of 0.05, a later analysis linked under 20,000 TCR beta sequences to specific HLA alleles. In an earlier analysis of a few hundred of the donors, most TCR beta V segments were observed in productive rearrangements about 87% or about 30% of the time, broadly matching IMGT annotations. The only immune exposure information available for the cohort was CMV serostatus. Some IMGT-functional V segments, including TRBV6-2 and TRBV6-3, could not be told apart with the 87-base-pair reads, so those segments were excluded.

Preparation of the library involved the immunoSEQ multiplex PCR assay. For the multiplex PCR, a mixture combining 60 forward primers for TCR Vbeta segments and 13 reverse primers for TCR Jbeta segments was used. The CDR3 region of rearranged TCR beta genes was amplified from genomic DNA by a multiplex PCR assay. The amplified TCR beta libraries were sequenced on the Illumina HiSeq System as 87-base-pair reads. On the authors' methods: A later analysis counted 75 million to 100 million unique TCR beta chains across the 666 repertoires, and some 11 million of these chains were shared by at least two donors. To remove PCR and sequencing errors, raw reads were error-corrected and collapsed into unique sequences using a nearest-neighbor algorithm that merged closely related sequences. To assign V, D and J gene segments, CDR3 sequences were aligned to IMGT reference sequences. For a sequence to be retained, at least a six-nucleotide match to both a V gene segment and a J gene segment was required. Rearrangements were called productive when the CDR3 lacked stop codons and stayed in frame with V and J; all others were non-productive. Following IMGT convention, CDR3 was defined as the stretch from the second conserved V-encoded cysteine to the conserved J-encoded phenylalanine. In an earlier analysis of roughly 610 of the donors, sequences lacking an unambiguous match to a single V gene segment were excluded. An earlier analysis of just under 600 of the donors called V segments functional above 56.7% productive rearrangements and segregating when the between-donor standard deviation exceeded 5%. A statistical classification framework was developed to diagnose cytomegalovirus status using the catalog of TCR beta chain sequences. In a later analysis, TCR nucleotide sequences were compared against IMGT/GENE-DB human TR gene sequences so that V and J genes could be assigned. The TCRdist pipeline was used in a later analysis to assign CDR3 sequences and most-parsimonious VDJ recombination scenarios. In a later analysis, each TCR beta chain was defined by its CDR3 amino acid sequence together with its V-gene family, and reads lacking a unique V-gene family were excluded. To address suspected cross-contamination and a sequencing artifact, a later analysis removed 450 to 700 highly shared, low-generation-probability nucleotide sequences. For each public chain, a later analysis derived a clonal expansion index from normalized ranks of inferred template counts within each repertoire. A later analysis computed generation probabilities with a VDJ recombination model fitted to out-of-frame rearrangements, and checked the results against IGoR. A later analysis scored TCR-TCR, TCR-HLA and TCR-CMV co-occurrence with hypergeometric tests, applying a repertoire-size bias correction to TCR pairs. To estimate false discovery rates, a later analysis permuted the HLA or CMV assignments 20 times. In a later analysis, co-occurring TCRs were grouped using DBSCAN, with TCRdist sequence similarity added in when clustering inside HLA-allele-positive subsets. Repertoires with fewer than 30,000 or more than 120,000 public chains, plus five repertoires with anomalous nucleotide sharing, were excluded from co-occurrence clustering. TCRdb stores this immuneACCESS table with in-frame sequences only. Part of the clones is absent; in the studies checked, under half of the shortfall reflects unresolved V genes, and no reason is known for the rest. The V and J calls and clone size are taken from that table; D and trimming were inferred from the DNA. Here the sample has 95,000 to 150,000 clones; roughly 80% occur a single time. 2.1% of the sample belongs to the ten largest clones.

As to this clone: Its antigen target is currently unknown. No much larger clone exists at a distance of one base, and base qualities are not known. The same CDR3 is also encoded by other DNA sequences in this sample.

The cohort was made up of 500 to 850 healthy bone marrow donors. Cohort members were all nominally healthy when sampled, although unrecorded immune exposures were likely present. The donor tested CMV seronegative and was one of the 352 seronegative cohort members. A peripheral blood sample was collected from each donor, and TCR beta sequencing was performed on peripheral blood mononuclear cells. Genomic DNA was extracted from the blood cell samples with the Qiagen DNeasy Blood Extraction Kit. A distance of 13 bases separates the germline ends of V and J, which lose 3 bases and 5 bases respectively. CDR1 is given as SGHAT and CDR2 as FQNNGV, both from the germline V gene. CDR3 length: 14 amino acids, cysteine to phenylalanine. CDR3 DNA is the only sequence kept; it has 42 bases, read in frame from the first base.

The origin of this receptor is a man between 25 and 39 years old in good health and CMV-seronegative. The rearrangement joined TRBV11-2 to TRBJ1-2; the D segment could be TRBD1, given 5 matching bases. Input material: PBMCs. This receptor carries the CDR3 CASSLEGAAYGYTF. The nucleotides are TGTGCCAGCAGCTTGGAAGGGGCCGCTTATGGCTACACCTTC. With the portions outside the CDR3 filled from the reference TRBV11-2 and TRBJ1-2 genes, the complete variable region becomes EAGVAQSPRYKIIEKRQSVAFWCNPISGHATLYWYQQILGQGPKLLIQFQNNGVVDDSQLPKDRFSAERLKGVDSTLKIQPAKLEDSAVYLCASSLEGAAYGYTFGSGTRLTVV.